This entry lists 12 T cell receptor beta chains sequenced from one sample in a study of T cell repertoires in cytomegalovirus infection. TCRdb fed the reads into MiXCR, producing one record per CDR3 protein. The table lists 150,000 to 200,000 distinct CDR3 sequences, roughly 9% of them singletons, with around 4.4% in the top ten. The sequenced sample was PBMCs. These receptors were obtained from a human donor in good health (CMV status not recorded). Some clones in this sample may be carry-over from other donors' samples.

The chain is built from TRBV20-1 and TRBJ2-7; D might be TRBD1 (6 bases). Trimming left V 6 bases short and J 3 bases short, with 12 bases between. This CDR3 is built from 12 residues. Germline CDR1 reads DFQATT; CDR2 reads SNEGSKA (reference sequence). The CDR3 region is CSAIQDSYEQYF. In DNA form, the CDR3 reads TGCAGTGCCATACAGGACAGCTACGAGCAGTACTTC.

V and J are TRBV6-1 and TRBJ1-5, with TRBD1 identical over 8 bases. Germline CDR1 reads MNHNS; CDR2 reads SASEGT. J was trimmed by 7 bases and V by 8 bases; bases with no gene match: 13. The CDR3 contains 15 residues. For the CDR3, the DNA is TGTGCCAGCGAACCCAACAGGGGGGGGTGGCAGCCCCAGCATTTT. Residues: CASEPNRGGWQPQHF.

The chain joins TRBV11-2 to TRBJ2-7; D may be TRBD2 (5 bases). Germline V gives CDR1 SGHAT, CDR2 FQNNGV. The CDR3 is 13 amino acids. Trimming left V 1 base short and J 7 bases short, with 11 bases between. The CDR3 loop reads CASSLGSTGEQYF. CDR3 sequence (DNA): TGTGCCAGCAGCTTAGGCTCGACGGGGGAGCAGTACTTC.

Ten or more counts support this clonotype. The chain has TRBV7-2 and TRBJ1-1, with D possibly TRBD1 on 6 matching bases. Trimming removed 0 bases at V and 6 bases at J, with 8 bases between. This CDR3 is 13 amino acids long. Germline V gene sequence: CDR1 SGHTA, CDR2 FQGNSA. CDR3 in amino acids: CASSLASGAEAFF. In DNA, the CDR3 is TGTGCCAGCAGCTTAGCTTCAGGGGCTGAAGCTTTCTTT.

This clonotype has a handful of counts. The CDR3 DNA is TGTGCCAGCAGTTACGGTCTCGGCGGGAGTCCCGGCGAGCAGTACTTC. Protein sequence: CASSYGLGGSPGEQYF. The gene calls are TRBV6-6 and TRBJ2-7; 7 bases match TRBD2. The junction had 13 bases not matched to a gene; V was cut back by 2 bases and J by 6 bases. The CDR3 runs to 16 residues. Germline lookup yields CDR1 MNHNY and CDR2 SVGAGI (reference sequence).

This clonotype was seen repeatedly, ten times or more. The chain combines TRBV7-2 with TRBJ1-1; D is ambiguous. This CDR3 has 12 residues. CDR1 and CDR2 from the germline V gene are SGHTA and FQGNSA. V lost 2 bases to trimming and J lost 6 bases, with 7 bases between them. The CDR3 loop is CASSLNGAEAFF. The CDR3 DNA follows: TGTGCCAGCAGCTTAAATGGGGCTGAAGCTTTCTTT.

This clonotype appeared a few times. J is TRBJ2-3 and V is TRBV7-3, with TRBD2 identical over 10 bases. CDR1 is SGHTA and CDR2 is FQGTGA in the germline V gene. J gave up 2 bases and V 4 bases, and 9 bases lay outside the gene matches. The CDR3 runs 17 residues. CDR3 DNA sequence: TGTGCCAGCAGCTCCGGACTAGCGGTTTTTAACACAGATACGCAGTATTTT. Protein product: CASSSGLAVFNTDTQYF.

There are a few counts of this clonotype. This chain's CDR3 is CAWSRGLAGVGTDTQYF. CDR3 coding DNA: TGTGCCTGGAGTCGGGGACTAGCGGGAGTCGGCACAGATACGCAGTATTTT. This chain joins TRBV30 and TRBJ2-3; 14 bases map to TRBD2. The V and J ends lost 2 bases and 1 base, in that order; junction bases with no gene match: 5. The V gene's germline CDR1 is GTSNPN and CDR2 SVGIG (reference sequence). This CDR3 contains 17 residues.

As DNA, the CDR3 is TGTGCCAGCAGCTTGGGGCGAGGAGCGGGTGGTTATGAGCAGTTCTTC. As protein: CASSLGRGAGGYEQFF. V gene TRBV11-1 combines with J gene TRBJ2-1, with D perhaps TRBD2 (6 bases). V was cut by 3 bases and J by 8 bases, with 20 bases left in between. The CDR3 extends over 16 amino acids. CDR1 SGHAT and CDR2 FQDESV come from the germline V gene (reference sequence).

This clonotype was counted only a few times. V gene TRBV29-1 combines with J gene TRBJ1-2; D is possibly TRBD1 (5 bases). The CDR3 contains 12 residues. The germline V gene has CDR1 SQVTM and CDR2 ANQGSEA. V lost 3 bases and J lost 8, with 13 bases in between. The CDR3 nucleotides read TGCAGCGTTGACGTGGGGGTTGGCGGCTACACCTTC. It is translated as CSVDVGVGGYTF.

The rearrangement joins TRBV6-5 to TRBJ1-1; TRBD1 might be the D (5 bases). V lost 2 bases, J lost 6 bases, and 10 bases lay in between. This CDR3 has 13 amino acids. Germline CDR1 is MNHEY and CDR2 is SVGAGI. The CDR3 bases are TGTGCCAGCAGTTACAAGGCAGGGCCTGAAGCTTTCTTT. Protein: CASSYKAGPEAFF.

About this clonotype: A much larger clone differs by one base, so this may be a read error. The V gene is TRBV6-2 or TRBV6-3, the J gene TRBJ1-2; D is possibly TRBD1 (6 bases). From germline, CDR1 is MNHEY and CDR2 SVGEGT. This CDR3 is built from 16 residues. CDR3: CASSQPDSWTNYGYSF. DNA for the CDR3: TGTGCCAGCAGTCAACCGGACAGCTGGACTAACTATGGCTACTCCTTC.